The next 7 T cell receptor beta chains were all read from a single sample in a study of shared clonotypes between healthy human individuals. Clones were sequenced by immunoSEQ multiplex PCR, and TCRdb holds only the in-frame ones, with some missing. The table shows hundreds of thousands of clones, with more than 70% occurring only once. Material: memory CD4+ T cells sorted from blood. As to subset: CD45RA-negative fraction. Receptors were obtained from a woman aged 25 to 39 in good health.

The rearrangement links TRBV28 to TRBJ2-7, with TRBD2 as a possible D gene (5 bases). Looked up from germline, CDR1 is MDHEN and CDR2 is SYDVKM. This CDR3 region has 13 residues. Trimming took 7 bases from V and 2 from J, leaving 12 bases between them. The CDR3 DNA sequence: TGTGCCAGCAAGCCTAGCCCAACCTACGAGCAGTACTTC. Translating gives CASKPSPTYEQYF.

V is TRBV2 and J is TRBJ2-1; 15 positions match TRBD2. The V and J ends lost 7 bases and 9 bases, in that order; junction bases with no gene match: 1. This CDR3 is 13 amino acids long. Germline CDR1 SNHLY, CDR2 FYNNEI. Here the CDR3 DNA reads TGTGCCAGCAAGGGACTAGCGGGAGGTGAGCAGTTCTTC. Residues: CASKGLAGGEQFF.

The chain employs TRBV5-4 and TRBJ2-7; D is undetermined. The CDR3 runs to 16 residues. Germline V gene lookup returns CDR1 SGHNT and CDR2 YYREEE (reference sequence). Trimming left V 4 bases short and J 0 bases short, with 17 bases between. CDR3 coding DNA: TGTGCCAGCAGCAATGCATTCCCCCTAGGCTCCTACGAGCAGTACTTC. It codes for CASSNAFPLGSYEQYF.

This sequence joins TRBV27 and TRBJ2-3; D remains ambiguous. Trimming shortened V by 5 bases and J by 5 bases, and 17 bases separated the two germline ends. The CDR3 consists of 15 residues. Per the germline V gene, CDR1 is MNHEY and CDR2 is SMNVEV (reference sequence). DNA of the CDR3: TGTGCCAGCAGTGCGCCCTACTCGGGTCTAGATACGCAGTATTTT. Translating it yields CASSAPYSGLDTQYF.

The gene calls are TRBV7-8 and TRBJ2-1, with 12 bases identical to TRBD2. The CDR3 runs to 16 residues. From germline, CDR1 is SGHVS and CDR2 FQNEAQ. Losses at the gene ends were 4 bases for V and 9 bases for J; bases not matched to a gene: 10. The CDR3 DNA sequence: TGTGCCAGCAGCTCCCCTACTAGCGGGAGGCGTGGTGAGCAGTTCTTC. Translating gives CASSSPTSGRRGEQFF.

The V gene is TRBV10-3, the J gene TRBJ2-7; the D gene is possibly TRBD1 (5 bases). Germline-derived CDR1 and CDR2 are ENHRY and SYGVKD. CDR3 size: 13 residues. Trimming stripped 3 bases from V and 5 bases from J, with 11 bases between. The CDR3 region is CAISDVQGDEQYF. Here the CDR3 DNA reads TGTGCCATCAGTGACGTGCAGGGCGACGAGCAGTACTTC.

Only a few counts were recorded for this clone. This sequence joins TRBV10-2 and TRBJ2-7; unclear D gene. Germline V lookup: CDR1 WSHSY, CDR2 SAAADI. There are 13 residues in the CDR3. The V and J ends lost 0 bases and 1 base respectively, with 4 bases between them. CDR3 region: CASSESGSYEQYF. The DNA for the CDR3 is TGCGCCAGCAGTGAGTCGGGTTCCTACGAGCAGTACTTC.